This TCR beta chain originates from a study of T cell clonotyping in hematopoietic cell transplantation. Study-wide results and limits: Recipient TCR diversity dropped after transplant; expanded clonotypes rose from day 30 to 180. No sorting was done, leaving CD4 and CD8 contributions mixed.

Sequencing used immunoSEQ multiplex PCR; TCRdb keeps in-frame clones, though not all of them. Among roughly 80,000 clones listed, about 96% were seen once. Remarks on this clone: Antigen unknown.

Time point described: recipient sample about 28 days before transplant, after cytoreduction. The germline gives CDR1 SGHTA, CDR2 FQGNSA. The CDR3 is 13 amino acids. V was cut by 3 bases and J by 5 bases, with 10 bases left in between. The sequencing here drew on peripheral blood mononuclear cells, taken before stem cell transplant. This clonotype originated in a woman aged 45-65 years with acute myeloid leukemia. Some clones in this sample may be carry-over from other donors' samples. The gene calls are TRBV7-2 and TRBJ1-1, with D hard to call. The CDR3 here is CASSLVGVTEAFF. CDR3 nucleotides: TGTGCCAGCAGCTTGGTCGGGGTTACTGAAGCTTTCTTT.